What follows are 10 T cell receptor beta chains derived from one specimen sequenced in a study of OX40 agonist ivuxolimab in advanced cancers. Data came from immunoSEQ multiplex PCR; TCRdb stores just in-frame clones and leaves some out. The sample records about 130,000 clones, 90% being singletons. The starting material was CD4+ or CD8+ T cells sorted from blood, obtained in a trial of the OX40 agonist ivuxolimab. These receptors were taken from an adult with an advanced solid tumor such as melanoma, head and neck, liver or kidney cancer.

The rearrangement uses TRBV10-3 and TRBJ1-4; 11 positions match TRBD1. The CDR3 totals 16 residues. Germline CDR1 ENHRY, CDR2 SYGVKD. Losses at the gene ends were 0 bases for V and 7 bases for J; bases not matched to a gene: 4. The CDR3 loop reads CAISESFGTGGEKLFF. CDR3 DNA sequence: TGTGCCATCAGTGAGTCCTTTGGGACAGGGGGTGAAAAACTGTTTTTT.

V and J are TRBV19 and TRBJ2-4; weak D call: TRBD1 (6 bases). Germline CDR1 LNHDA, CDR2 SQIVND (reference sequence). Trimming left V 6 bases short and J 0 bases short, with 21 bases between. This CDR3 is 18 amino acids long. As DNA, the CDR3 is TGTGCCAGTAGCCTACAGGGTCTCTCCTCTTTAGCCAAAAACATTCAGTACTTC. Translating it yields CASSLQGLSSLAKNIQYF. Supplemented by reference TRBV19 and TRBJ2-4, the full variable domain reads DGGITQSPKYLFRKEGQNVTLSCEQNLNHDAMYWYRQDPGQGLRLIYYSQIVNDFQKGDIAEGYSVSREKKESFPLTVTSAQKNPTAFYLCASSLQGLSSLAKNIQYFGAGTRLSVL.

The chain employs TRBV6-6 and TRBJ2-3; no firm D call. The germline gives CDR1 MNHNY, CDR2 SVGAGI (reference sequence). The CDR3 totals 12 residues. V was clipped by 1 base and J by 4 bases, with 3 bases between them. CDR3: CASSYFSDTQYF. In nucleotides, the CDR3 is TGTGCCAGCAGTTACTTTTCAGATACGCAGTATTTT.

There are a few counts of this clone. The chain uses TRBV6-6 and TRBJ1-2; a weak D match, TRBD1 (6 bases). CDR3 length: 14 residues. CDR1 MNHNY and CDR2 SVGAGI come from the germline V gene (reference sequence). V lost 0 bases to trimming and J lost 7 bases, with 12 bases between them. The CDR3 sequence: CASSYSAGDFGYTF. Written as DNA, the CDR3 is TGTGCCAGCAGTTACTCGGCAGGGGACTTTGGCTACACCTTC.

The chain has TRBV11-2 and TRBJ2-5, with 11 bases fitting TRBD1. With V trimmed by 3 bases and J by 5 bases, 5 bases remained unmatched. The CDR3 consists of 15 residues. Germline V gene lookup returns CDR1 SGHAT and CDR2 FQNNGV. The CDR3 sequence: CASSFGQGARETQYF. The CDR3 DNA follows: TGTGCCAGCAGCTTCGGACAGGGGGCTAGGGAGACCCAGTACTTC.

The rearrangement uses TRBV7-8 and TRBJ2-1; the match to TRBD2 covers 10 bases. CDR3 size: 14 residues. Germline values: CDR1 SGHVS, CDR2 FQNEAQ. Trimming at V came to 3 bases and at J to 9 bases, leaving 5 bases not matched to a gene. The CDR3 sequence: CASSFGTSVVEQFF. In DNA form, the CDR3 reads TGTGCCAGCAGCTTTGGGACTAGCGTGGTTGAGCAGTTCTTC.

The V and J genes are TRBV15 and TRBJ2-7, with a possible D match to TRBD1 (5 bases). Germline V CDR1 and CDR2: LNHNV, YYDKDF (reference sequence). This CDR3 is built from 15 residues. Trimming took off 3 bases at V and 6 bases at J, with 18 bases between the two ends. CDR3 sequence: CATSRADRNQLEQYF. The CDR3 nucleotides are TGTGCCACCAGCAGGGCAGACAGAAACCAACTCGAGCAGTACTTC.

The rearrangement joins TRBV5-1 to TRBJ2-1, with TRBD2 matching over 11 bases. The CDR3 extends over 15 amino acids. The germline gives CDR1 SGHRS, CDR2 YFSETQ. After removal of 2 bases from V and 3 bases from J, the junction contained 1 base not matched to a gene. The CDR3 coding sequence is TGCGCCAGCAGCTTTAGCGGGAGGGACTACAATGAGCAGTTCTTC. Its protein product is CASSFSGRDYNEQFF.

This chain's CDR3 is CASSTGTNEKLFF. CDR3 DNA: TGTGCCAGCAGCACTGGCACTAATGAAAAACTGTTTTTT. The chain employs TRBV5-4 and TRBJ1-4; D unclear. The CDR3 loop spans 13 amino acids. In germline, CDR1 is SGHNT, CDR2 YYREEE (reference sequence). Trimming cost V 4 bases and J 2 bases, with 6 bases left between them.

The chain joins TRBV9 to TRBJ1-2; D not certain. The CDR3 is 11 residues long. The germline gives CDR1 SGDLS, CDR2 YYNGEE. With 2 bases removed from V and 6 bases from J, the gap between germline ends came to 5 bases. The CDR3 spells CASSVGNGYTF. The DNA for the CDR3 is TGTGCCAGCAGCGTCGGTAATGGCTACACCTTC.